This T cell receptor beta chain was sequenced in a study of blood T cell repertoires in COVID-19. About the study: Acute and convalescent COVID-19 specimens originated in the United States, Italy and Spain. Sources were T cells, B-cell-depleted T cells, or PBMCs; the material itself was cDNA or gDNA.

Germline trimming cut 5 bases from V and 6 bases from J; bases unmatched to any gene: 5. The CDR3 runs 14 residues. In germline, CDR1 is LGHDT, CDR2 YNNKEL (reference sequence). Authors' data handling: Amplified reference gene primers provided the basis for estimating nucleated cell counts. Sequencing was performed with immunoSEQ multiplex PCR; in TCRdb, only in-frame clones are kept and a portion is missing. V and J calls and clone size are given by that table; D and trimming were obtained from the DNA. The table records hundreds of thousands of clones, roughly 90% of them present only once. The sequenced material came from peripheral blood. V gene TRBV3-1 (or the pseudogene TRBV3-2) combines with J gene TRBJ2-1; 9 bases align to TRBD2. The clonotype was recovered from a woman in her thirties with COVID-19, enrolled during active disease. The DNA for the CDR3 is TGTGCCAGCAGCTCCGGGACTAGCTCCAATGAGCAGTTCTTC. Its protein is CASSSGTSSNEQFF.